This TCR beta chain was identified in a study of cytomegalovirus exposure and HLA in healthy donors. As for this clone: Antigen: not known.

PCR employed 60 Vbeta and 13 Jbeta primers. Clones were read by immunoSEQ multiplex PCR, and TCRdb kept only the in-frame ones, dropping some. The sample includes 200,000 to 250,000 clones, 82% of them seen just once. General study points: In a later analysis, TCR beta V- and J-gene trimming showed a link to a missense DCLRE1C variant.

The receptor comes from a middle-aged woman in good health and CMV-seronegative. Specimen: PBMCs.

The CDR3 DNA reads as TGCAGCGTTGATGTCTCGATGGGGACAGGAAAATACGAGCAGTACTTC. Amino acid sequence: CSVDVSMGTGKYEQYF. The gene calls are TRBV29-1 and TRBJ2-7; the match to TRBD1 covers 8 bases. The CDR3 length is 16 residues. CDR1 and CDR2 (germline): SQVTM, ANQGSEA. Trimming at V came to 3 bases and at J to 4 bases, leaving 14 bases not matched to a gene.